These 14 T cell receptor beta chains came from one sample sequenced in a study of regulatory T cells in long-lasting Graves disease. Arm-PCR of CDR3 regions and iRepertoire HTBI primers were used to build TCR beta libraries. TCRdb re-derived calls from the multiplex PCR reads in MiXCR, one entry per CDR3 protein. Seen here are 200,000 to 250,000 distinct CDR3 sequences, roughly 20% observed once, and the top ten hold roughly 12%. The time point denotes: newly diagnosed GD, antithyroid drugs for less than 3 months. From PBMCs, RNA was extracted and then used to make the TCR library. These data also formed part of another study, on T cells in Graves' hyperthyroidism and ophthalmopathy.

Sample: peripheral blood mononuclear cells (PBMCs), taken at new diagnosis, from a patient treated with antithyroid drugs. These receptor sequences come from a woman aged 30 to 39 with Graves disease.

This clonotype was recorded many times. CDR3 amino acids: CATSDLQRTSGVSSYNEQFF. DNA for the CDR3: TGTGCCACCAGTGATTTGCAGCGGACTAGCGGGGTTAGTTCCTACAATGAGCAGTTCTTC. The rearrangement links TRBV24-1 to TRBJ2-1, with TRBD2 matching over 12 bases. J was trimmed by 1 base and V by 0 bases; bases with no gene match: 9. Germline loops: CDR1 KGHDR, CDR2 SFDVKD. The CDR3 runs 20 residues.

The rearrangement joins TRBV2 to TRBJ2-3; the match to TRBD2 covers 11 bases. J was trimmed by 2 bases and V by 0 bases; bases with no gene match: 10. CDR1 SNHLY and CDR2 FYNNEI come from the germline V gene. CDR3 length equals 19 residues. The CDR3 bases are TGTGCCAGCAGTGAAGCTGTACTAGCGGGGGAAGATTACACAGATACGCAGTATTTT. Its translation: CASSEAVLAGEDYTDTQYF.

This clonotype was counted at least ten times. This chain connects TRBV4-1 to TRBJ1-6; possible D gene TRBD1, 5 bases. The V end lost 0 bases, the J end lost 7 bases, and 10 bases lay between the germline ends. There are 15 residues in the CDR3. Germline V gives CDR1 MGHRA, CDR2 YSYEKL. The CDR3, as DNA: TGCGCCAGCAGCCAAGAGGGGGTTTTAAATTCACCCCTCCACTTT. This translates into CASSQEGVLNSPLHF.

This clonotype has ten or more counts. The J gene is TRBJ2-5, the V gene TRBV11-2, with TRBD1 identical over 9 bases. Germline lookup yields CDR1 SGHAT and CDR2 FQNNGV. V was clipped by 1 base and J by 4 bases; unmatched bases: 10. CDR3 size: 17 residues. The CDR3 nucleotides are TGTGCCAGCAGCTTAGGGCCCAACAGGGGGCTCGGAGAGACCCAGTACTTC. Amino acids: CASSLGPNRGLGETQYF.

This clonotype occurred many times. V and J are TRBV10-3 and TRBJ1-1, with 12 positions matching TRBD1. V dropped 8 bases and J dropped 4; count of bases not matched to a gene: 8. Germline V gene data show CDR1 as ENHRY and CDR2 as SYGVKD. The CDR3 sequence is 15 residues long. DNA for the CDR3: TGTGCCATCGGTCGGGACAGGGGGCAGTTCACTGAAGCTTTCTTT. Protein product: CAIGRDRGQFTEAFF.

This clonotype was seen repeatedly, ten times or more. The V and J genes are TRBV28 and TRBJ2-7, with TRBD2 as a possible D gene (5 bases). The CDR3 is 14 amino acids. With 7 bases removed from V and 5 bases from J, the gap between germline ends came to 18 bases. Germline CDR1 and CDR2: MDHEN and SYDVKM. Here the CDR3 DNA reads TGTGCCAGCACCCCTGAGGGCCAGGAACACGAGCAGTACTTC. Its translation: CASTPEGQEHEQYF.

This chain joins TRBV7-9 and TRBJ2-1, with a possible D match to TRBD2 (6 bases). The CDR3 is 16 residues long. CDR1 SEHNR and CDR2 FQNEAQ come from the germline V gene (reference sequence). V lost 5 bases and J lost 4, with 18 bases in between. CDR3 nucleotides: TGTGCCAGCAGCCTCCATCCGGGGGATTATTACAATGAGCAGTTCTTC. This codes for CASSLHPGDYYNEQFF.

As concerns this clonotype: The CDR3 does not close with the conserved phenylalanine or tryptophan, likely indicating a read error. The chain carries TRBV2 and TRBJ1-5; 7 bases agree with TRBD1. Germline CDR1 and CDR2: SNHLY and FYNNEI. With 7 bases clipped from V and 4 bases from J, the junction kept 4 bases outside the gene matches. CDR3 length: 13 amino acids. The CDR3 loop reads CASNGQANQPQHL. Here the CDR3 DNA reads TGTGCCAGCAATGGACAGGCGAATCAGCCCCAGCATCTT.

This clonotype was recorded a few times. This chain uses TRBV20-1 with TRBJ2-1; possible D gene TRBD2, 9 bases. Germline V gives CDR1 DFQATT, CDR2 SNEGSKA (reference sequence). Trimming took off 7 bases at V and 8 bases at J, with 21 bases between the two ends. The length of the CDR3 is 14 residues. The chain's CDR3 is CSESGRTGWDEQFF. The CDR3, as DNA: TGCAGTGAGAGCGGGAGGACAGGGTGGGATGAGCAGTTCTTC.

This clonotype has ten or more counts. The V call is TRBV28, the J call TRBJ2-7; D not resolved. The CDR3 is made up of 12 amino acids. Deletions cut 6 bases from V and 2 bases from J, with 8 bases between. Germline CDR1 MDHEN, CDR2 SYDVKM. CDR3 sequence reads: CASSPLAYEQYF. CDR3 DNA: TGTGCCAGCAGCCCTCTAGCCTACGAGCAGTACTTC.

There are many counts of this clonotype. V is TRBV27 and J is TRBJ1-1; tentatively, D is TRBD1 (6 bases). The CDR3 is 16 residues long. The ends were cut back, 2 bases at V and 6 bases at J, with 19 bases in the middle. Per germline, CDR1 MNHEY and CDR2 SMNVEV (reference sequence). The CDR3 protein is CASSLRSGAKVPEAFF. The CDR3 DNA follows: TGTGCCAGCAGTTTAAGATCGGGGGCTAAAGTCCCTGAAGCTTTCTTT.

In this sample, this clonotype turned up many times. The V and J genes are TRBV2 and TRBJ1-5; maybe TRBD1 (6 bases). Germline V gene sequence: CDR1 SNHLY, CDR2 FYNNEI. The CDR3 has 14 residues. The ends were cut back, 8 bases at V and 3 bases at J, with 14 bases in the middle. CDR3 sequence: CASRGAGANQPQHF. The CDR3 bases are TGTGCCAGCCGAGGCGCAGGGGCCAATCAGCCCCAGCATTTT.

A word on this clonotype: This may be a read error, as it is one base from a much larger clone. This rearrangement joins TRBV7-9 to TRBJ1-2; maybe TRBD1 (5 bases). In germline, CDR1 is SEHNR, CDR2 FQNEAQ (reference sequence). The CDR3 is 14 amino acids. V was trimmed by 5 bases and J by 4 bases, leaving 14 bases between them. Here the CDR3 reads CASSVPGTIYGYTF. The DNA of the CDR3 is TGTGCCAGCAGCGTGCCCGGGACTATCTATGGCTACACCTTC.

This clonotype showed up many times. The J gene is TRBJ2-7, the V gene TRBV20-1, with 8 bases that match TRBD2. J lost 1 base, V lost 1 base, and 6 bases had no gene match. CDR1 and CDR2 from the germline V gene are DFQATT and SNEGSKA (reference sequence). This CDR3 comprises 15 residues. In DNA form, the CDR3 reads TGCAGTGCTAGAGGCGGGAGGCCCCCATCCTACGAGCAGTACTTC. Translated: CSARGGRPPSYEQYF.